One sample yielded the 10 T cell receptor beta chains listed below, sequenced in a study of sequential checkpoint blockade in melanoma. Treatment meaning: randomized to nivolumab then ipilimumab (arm A) or the reverse (arm B). Generated by immunoSEQ multiplex PCR, the TCRdb table keeps only in-frame clones and is missing some. The sample contains 4,000 to 6,500 clones, 70% to 80% of which appear only once. Material: CD8+ T cells sorted from blood (inferred from file names), obtained from a patient given nivolumab and ipilimumab in sequence. These receptors all stem from a human donor with melanoma.

The V and J genes are TRBV7-9 and TRBJ2-1; a possible D gene is TRBD1 (5 bases). CDR1 and CDR2 (germline): SEHNR, FQNEAQ (reference sequence). The CDR3 totals 14 residues. V shed 5 bases and J shed 8 bases, with 16 bases lying between them. This chain's CDR3 is CASSGANRNYEQFF. The CDR3, as DNA: TGTGCCAGCAGCGGGGCCAACCGTAACTATGAGCAGTTCTTC. The complete variable domain, with remaining parts taken from reference TRBV7-9 and TRBJ2-1, reads DTGVSQNPRHKITKRGQNVTFRCDPISEHNRLYWYRQTLGQGPEFLTYFQNEAQLEKSRLLSDRFSAERPKGSFSTLEIQRTEQGDSAMYLCASSGANRNYEQFFGPGTRLTVL.

CDR3 sequence reads: CASSSGLTHGGELFF. Here the CDR3 DNA reads TGTGCCAGCAGCTCCGGACTCACCCACGGCGGGGAGCTGTTTTTT. V usage is TRBV5-4 and J usage is TRBJ2-2; weak D call: TRBD2 (5 bases). With 3 bases removed from V and 7 bases from J, the gap between germline ends came to 16 bases. The CDR3 runs 15 residues. Germline CDR1 SGHNT, CDR2 YYREEE (reference sequence).

This clone was seen a few times. V and J are TRBV6-4 and TRBJ2-7, with D uncertain. The length of the CDR3 is 11 residues. CDR1 and CDR2 (germline): MRHNA, SNTAGT. V gave up 7 bases and J gave up 3 bases, with 7 bases separating them. In nucleotides, the CDR3 is TGTGCCAGCAACGGTTTCTACGAGCAGTACTTC. It specifies CASNGFYEQYF.

This clone was recorded a few times. The J gene is TRBJ2-1, the V gene TRBV14; D might be TRBD2 (6 bases). Germline values: CDR1 SGHDN, CDR2 FVKESK. Trimming shortened V by 4 bases and J by 7 bases, and 17 bases separated the two germline ends. The CDR3 extends over 15 amino acids. CDR3 nucleotides: TGTGCCAGCAGCCCGTATGGAGGCCGGGGGAATGAGCAGTTCTTC. This sequence encodes CASSPYGGRGNEQFF.

This chain connects TRBV19 to TRBJ1-1, with D possibly TRBD1 on 6 matching bases. The CDR3 loop spans 14 amino acids. Germline V gene data show CDR1 as LNHDA and CDR2 as SQIVND (reference sequence). V shed 9 bases and J shed 4 bases, with 18 bases lying between them. CDR3 DNA sequence: TGTGCCAGCCATTTTACAGGGTCGGGCACTGAAGCTTTCTTT. Translating gives CASHFTGSGTEAFF. The full variable domain, with the rest looked up from reference TRBV19 and TRBJ1-1, is DGGITQSPKYLFRKEGQNVTLSCEQNLNHDAMYWYRQDPGQGLRLIYYSQIVNDFQKGDIAEGYSVSREKKESFPLTVTSAQKNPTAFYLCASHFTGSGTEAFFGQGTRLTVV.

In DNA, the CDR3 is TGTGCCAGCAGCGTAGGGGATGAAGGAGGGATAGCAGATACGCAGTATTTT. It is translated as CASSVGDEGGIADTQYF. This sequence joins TRBV9 and TRBJ2-3, with D tentatively TRBD2 (6 bases). V gave up 0 bases and J gave up 4 bases, with 18 bases separating them. Germline CDR1 reads SGDLS; CDR2 reads YYNGEE. This CDR3 has 17 residues.

The CDR3 is CASNTRGGVDEQYF. In DNA form, the CDR3 reads TGCGCCAGCAACACAAGAGGGGGAGTCGACGAGCAGTACTTC. V is TRBV10-2 and J is TRBJ2-7; D perhaps matches TRBD1 (6 bases). The germline V gene has CDR1 WSHSY and CDR2 SAAADI. The germline V and J ends were trimmed by 7 bases and 5 bases, with 18 bases remaining between them. This CDR3 has 14 amino acids.

The rearrangement links TRBV11-2 to TRBJ2-2; D is ambiguous. The CDR3 sequence is 13 residues long. V lost 8 bases to trimming and J lost 1 base, with 8 bases between them. CDR1 and CDR2 (germline): SGHAT, FQNNGV. CDR3 loop: CASLLGNTGELFF. CDR3 bases: TGTGCCAGCCTCCTAGGGAACACCGGGGAGCTGTTTTTT.

Concerning this clone itself: Germline is not matched at one junction end, which may reflect a read error. The chain links TRBV5-1 to TRBJ2-7; TRBD1 aligns across 8 bases. The CDR3 is 16 amino acids. Germline values: CDR1 SGHRS, CDR2 YFSETQ. The CDR3 loop is CASSLLGTGPSSEQYF. CDR3 sequence (DNA): TGCGCCAGCAGTTTGCTAGGGACAGGACCATCCTCCGAGCAGTACTTC.

The CDR3 sequence is CASSATGDGYEQYF. CDR3 sequence (DNA): TGTGCCAGCAGCGCGACAGGGGATGGCTACGAGCAGTACTTC. The rearrangement links TRBV9 to TRBJ2-7; 8 bases align to TRBD1. Germline CDR1 reads SGDLS; CDR2 reads YYNGEE. V gave up 3 bases and J gave up 3 bases; unmatched junction bases: 5. The CDR3 covers 14 residues.